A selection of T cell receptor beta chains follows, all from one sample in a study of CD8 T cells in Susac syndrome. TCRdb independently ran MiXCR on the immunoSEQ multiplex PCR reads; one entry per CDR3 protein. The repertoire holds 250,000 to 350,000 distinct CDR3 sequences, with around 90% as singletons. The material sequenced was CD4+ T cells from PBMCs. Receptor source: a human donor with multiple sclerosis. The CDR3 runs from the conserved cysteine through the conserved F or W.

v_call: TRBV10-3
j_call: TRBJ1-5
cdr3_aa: CAISDLAGDQPQHF

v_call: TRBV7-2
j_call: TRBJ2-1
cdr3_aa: CASSSYANEQFF

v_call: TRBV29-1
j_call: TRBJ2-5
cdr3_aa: CSVRAVLVETQYF

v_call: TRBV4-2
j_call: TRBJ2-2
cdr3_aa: CASSQDYGTLVGELFF

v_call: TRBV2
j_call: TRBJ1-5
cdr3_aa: CASSVTAGSGQPQHF

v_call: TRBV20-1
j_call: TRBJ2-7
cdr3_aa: CSARDIGRAKYEQYF

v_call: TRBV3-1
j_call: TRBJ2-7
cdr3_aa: CASSQRGPYEQYF

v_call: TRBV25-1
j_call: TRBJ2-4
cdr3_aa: CASSSGDREAKNIQYF

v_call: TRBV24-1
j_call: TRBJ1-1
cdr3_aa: CATSDYGIAEAFF

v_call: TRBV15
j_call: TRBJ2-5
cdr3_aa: CATSSSGTLQETQYF

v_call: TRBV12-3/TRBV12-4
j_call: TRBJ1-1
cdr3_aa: CASSLGEGLSTEAFF

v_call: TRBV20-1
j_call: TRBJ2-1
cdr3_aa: CSARLLLRTGANEQFF

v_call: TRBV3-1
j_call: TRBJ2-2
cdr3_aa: CASRTGRRSDTGELFF

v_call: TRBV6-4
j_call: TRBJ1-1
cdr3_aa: CASRPSSGAATEAFF

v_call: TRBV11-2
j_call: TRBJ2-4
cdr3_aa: CASSLGGEAQYF

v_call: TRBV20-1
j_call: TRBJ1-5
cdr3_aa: CSAGEQGQPQHF

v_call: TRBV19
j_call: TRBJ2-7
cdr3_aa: CASSTKTGYEQYF

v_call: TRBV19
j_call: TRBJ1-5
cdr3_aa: CASHPGGHSPQHF

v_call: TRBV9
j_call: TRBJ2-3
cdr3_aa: CASSVAAGALGDTQYF

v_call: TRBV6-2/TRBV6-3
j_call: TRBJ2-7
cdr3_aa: CASSYLRGYEQYF

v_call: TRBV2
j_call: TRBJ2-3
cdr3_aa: CASSPIGTDTDTQYF

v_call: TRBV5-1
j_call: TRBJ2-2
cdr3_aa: CASSWSQPDPNTGELFF

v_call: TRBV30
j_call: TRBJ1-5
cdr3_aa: CAWSVRGSPQHF

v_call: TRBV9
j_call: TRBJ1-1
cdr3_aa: CASSVVGGEAFF

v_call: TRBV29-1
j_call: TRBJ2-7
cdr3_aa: CSVGRESSYEQYF

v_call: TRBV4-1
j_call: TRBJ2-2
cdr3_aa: CASSQDRAGPNTGELFF

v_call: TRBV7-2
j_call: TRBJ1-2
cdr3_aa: CASSLDRTGVKGYTF

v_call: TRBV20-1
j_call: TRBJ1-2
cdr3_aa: CSASGRGNYGYTF

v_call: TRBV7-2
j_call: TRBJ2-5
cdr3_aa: CASSLEYYSVQYF

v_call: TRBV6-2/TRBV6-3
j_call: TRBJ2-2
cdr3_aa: CASRELAGGGPLGTGELFF

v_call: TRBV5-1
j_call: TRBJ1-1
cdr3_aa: CASSPGQGRANTEVFF

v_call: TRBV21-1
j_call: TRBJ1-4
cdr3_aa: CASRATNEKLFF

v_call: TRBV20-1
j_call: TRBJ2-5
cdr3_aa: CSASGRLAGQETQYF

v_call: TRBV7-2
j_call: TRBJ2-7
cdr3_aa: CASSLGVHHEQYF

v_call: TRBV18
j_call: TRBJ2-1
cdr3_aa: CASSHRLAGVVGDEQFF

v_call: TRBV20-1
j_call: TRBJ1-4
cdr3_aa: CSVPRTGGEEKLFF

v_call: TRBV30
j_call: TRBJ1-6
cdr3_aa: CAWSGGDNSPLHF

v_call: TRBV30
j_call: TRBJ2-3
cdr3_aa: CAWSDGLASGDTQYF

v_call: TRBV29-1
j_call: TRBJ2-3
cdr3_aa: CSVASGATDTQYF

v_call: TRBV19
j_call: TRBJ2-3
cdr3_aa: CASSLRTGGDTSTDTQYF

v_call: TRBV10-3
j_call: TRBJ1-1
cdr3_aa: CAIRPGQGGTEAFF

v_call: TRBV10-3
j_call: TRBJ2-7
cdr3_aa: CAISGQVYNEQYF

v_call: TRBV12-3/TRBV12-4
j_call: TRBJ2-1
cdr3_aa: CASSTYYEQFF

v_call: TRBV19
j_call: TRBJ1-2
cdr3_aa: CASSISRGNYGYTF

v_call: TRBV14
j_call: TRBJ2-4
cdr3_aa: CASSPLQGATKNIQYF

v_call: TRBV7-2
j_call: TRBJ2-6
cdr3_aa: CAIIIGVGGLRANVLTF

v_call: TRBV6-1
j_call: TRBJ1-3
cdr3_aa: CAASLYPDGRGNTIYF

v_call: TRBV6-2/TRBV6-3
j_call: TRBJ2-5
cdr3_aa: CASSSIGTPETQYF

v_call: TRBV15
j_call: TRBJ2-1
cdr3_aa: CATSSRETRNEQFF

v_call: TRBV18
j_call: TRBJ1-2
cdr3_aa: CASSPPTPGGYTF

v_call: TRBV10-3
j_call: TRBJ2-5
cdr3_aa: CAISSIAGEGETQYF

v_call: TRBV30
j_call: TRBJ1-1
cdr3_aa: CAWWPPQGAGNTEAFF

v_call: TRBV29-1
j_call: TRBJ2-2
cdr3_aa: CSVGTSLNTGELFF

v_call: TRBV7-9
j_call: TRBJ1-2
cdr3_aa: CASSLKRTGGTYGYTF